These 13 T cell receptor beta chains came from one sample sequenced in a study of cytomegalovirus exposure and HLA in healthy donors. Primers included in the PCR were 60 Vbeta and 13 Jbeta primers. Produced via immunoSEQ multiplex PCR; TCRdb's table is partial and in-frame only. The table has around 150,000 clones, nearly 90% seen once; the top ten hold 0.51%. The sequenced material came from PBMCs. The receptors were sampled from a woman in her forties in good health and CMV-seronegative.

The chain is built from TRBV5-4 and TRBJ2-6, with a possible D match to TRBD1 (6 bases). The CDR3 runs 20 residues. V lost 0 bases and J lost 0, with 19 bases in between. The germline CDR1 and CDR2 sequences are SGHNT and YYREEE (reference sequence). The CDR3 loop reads CASSLDLGGALSSGANVLTF. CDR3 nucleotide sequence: TGTGCCAGCAGCTTGGATCTAGGGGGTGCCCTATCCTCTGGGGCCAACGTCCTGACTTTC.

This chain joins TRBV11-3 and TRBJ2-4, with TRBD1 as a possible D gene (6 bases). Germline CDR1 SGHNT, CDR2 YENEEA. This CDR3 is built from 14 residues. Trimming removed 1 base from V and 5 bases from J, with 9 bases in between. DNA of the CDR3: TGTGCCAGCAGCTTAGGGCCAGGGGAAAACATTCAGTACTTC. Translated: CASSLGPGENIQYF. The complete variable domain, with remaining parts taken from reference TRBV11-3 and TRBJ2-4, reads EAGVVQSPRYKIIEKKQPVAFWCNPISGHNTLYWYLQNLGQGPELLIRYENEEAVDDSQLPKDRFSAERLKGVDSTLKIQPAELGDSAVYLCASSLGPGENIQYFGAGTRLSVL.

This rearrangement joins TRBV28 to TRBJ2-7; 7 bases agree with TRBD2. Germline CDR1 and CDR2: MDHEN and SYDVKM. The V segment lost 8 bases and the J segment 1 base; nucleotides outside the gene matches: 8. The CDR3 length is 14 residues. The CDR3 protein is CASPASGESYEQYF. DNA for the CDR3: TGTGCCAGCCCGGCTAGCGGTGAATCCTACGAGCAGTACTTC.

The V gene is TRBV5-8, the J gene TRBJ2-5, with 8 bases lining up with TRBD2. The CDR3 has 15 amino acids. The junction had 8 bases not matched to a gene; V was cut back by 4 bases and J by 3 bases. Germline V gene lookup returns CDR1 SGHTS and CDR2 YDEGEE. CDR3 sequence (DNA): TGTGCCAGCAGCGGGAGGGGTAGCGGGGAAGAGACCCAGTACTTC. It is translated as CASSGRGSGEETQYF.

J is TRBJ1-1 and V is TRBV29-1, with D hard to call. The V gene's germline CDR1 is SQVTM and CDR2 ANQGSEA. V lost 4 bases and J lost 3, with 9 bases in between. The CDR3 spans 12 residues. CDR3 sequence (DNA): TGCAGCGTTGGCGCGGTGGACACTGAAGCTTTCTTT. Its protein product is CSVGAVDTEAFF. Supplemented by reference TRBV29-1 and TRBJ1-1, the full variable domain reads SAVISQKPSRDICQRGTSLTIQCQVDSQVTMMFWYRQQPGQSLTLIATANQGSEATYESGFVIDKFPISRPNLTFSTLTVSNMSPEDSSIYLCSVGAVDTEAFFGQGTRLTVV.

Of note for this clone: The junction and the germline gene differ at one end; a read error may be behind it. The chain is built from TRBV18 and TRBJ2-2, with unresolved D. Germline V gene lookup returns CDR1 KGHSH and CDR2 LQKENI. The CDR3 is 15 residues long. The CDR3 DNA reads TGTGCCAGCTCACCCCGAGGCGCGAAGACCGGGGAGCTGTTTTTT. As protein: CASSPRGAKTGELFF.

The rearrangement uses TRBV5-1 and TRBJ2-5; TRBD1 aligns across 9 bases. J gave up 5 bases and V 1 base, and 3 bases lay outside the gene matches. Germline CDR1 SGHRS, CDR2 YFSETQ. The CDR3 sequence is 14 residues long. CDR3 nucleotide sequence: TGCGCCAGCAGCTTGCGACAGGGGGGGGAGACCCAGTACTTC. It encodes CASSLRQGGETQYF.

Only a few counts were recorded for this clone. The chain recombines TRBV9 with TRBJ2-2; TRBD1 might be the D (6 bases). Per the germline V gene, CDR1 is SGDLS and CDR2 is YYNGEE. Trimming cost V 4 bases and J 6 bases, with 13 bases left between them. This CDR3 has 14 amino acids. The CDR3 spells CASSTEQGAGELFF. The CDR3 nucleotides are TGTGCCAGCAGCACCGAACAGGGCGCCGGGGAGCTGTTTTTT. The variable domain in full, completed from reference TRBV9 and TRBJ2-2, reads DSGVTQTPKHLITATGQRVTLRCSPRSGDLSVYWYQQSLDQGLQFLIQYYNGEERAKGNILERFSAQQFPDLHSELNLSSLELGDSALYFCASSTEQGAGELFFGEGSRLTVL.

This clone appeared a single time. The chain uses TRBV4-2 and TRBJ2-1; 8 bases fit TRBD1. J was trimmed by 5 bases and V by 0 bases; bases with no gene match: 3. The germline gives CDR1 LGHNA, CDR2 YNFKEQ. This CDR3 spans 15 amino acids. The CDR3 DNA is TGTGCCAGCAGCCAAGACAGGGGGCCGAACAATGAGCAGTTCTTC. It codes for CASSQDRGPNNEQFF.

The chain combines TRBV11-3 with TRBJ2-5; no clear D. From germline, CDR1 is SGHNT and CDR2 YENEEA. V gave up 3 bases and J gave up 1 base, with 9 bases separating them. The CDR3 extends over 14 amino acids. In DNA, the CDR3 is TGTGCCAGCAGCTTCAGTGGTTCCCAAGAGACCCAGTACTTC. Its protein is CASSFSGSQETQYF.

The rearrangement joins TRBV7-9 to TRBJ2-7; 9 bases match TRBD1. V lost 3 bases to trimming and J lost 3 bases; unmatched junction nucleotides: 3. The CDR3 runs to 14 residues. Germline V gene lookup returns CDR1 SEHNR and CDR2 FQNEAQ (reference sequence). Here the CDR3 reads CASSFPGQGYEQYF. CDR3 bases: TGTGCCAGCAGCTTTCCGGGACAGGGCTACGAGCAGTACTTC.

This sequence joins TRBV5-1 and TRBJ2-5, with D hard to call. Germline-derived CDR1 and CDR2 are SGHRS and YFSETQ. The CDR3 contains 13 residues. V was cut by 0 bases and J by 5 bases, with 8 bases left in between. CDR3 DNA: TGCGCCAGCAGCTTGGATCCCGGGGAGACCCAGTACTTC. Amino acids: CASSLDPGETQYF.

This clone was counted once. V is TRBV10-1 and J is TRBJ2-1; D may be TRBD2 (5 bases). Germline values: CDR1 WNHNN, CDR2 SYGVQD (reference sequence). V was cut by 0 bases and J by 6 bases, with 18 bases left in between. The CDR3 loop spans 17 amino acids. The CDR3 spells CASSESYGDRGTNEQFF. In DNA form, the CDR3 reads TGCGCCAGCAGTGAGTCGTACGGGGATCGAGGTACCAATGAGCAGTTCTTC.